This T cell receptor beta chain derives from a study of T cells after yellow fever vaccination. Whole-study results and caveats: Shared CD4/CD8 clonotypes were a small share, likely from convergent recombination. Reappearance after the booster was seen for most primary-vaccination clones, at roughly 96% CD4 and 70% to 90% CD8. Contaminating bulk clonotypes could be abundant in FACS-sorted repertoires.

The table lists this clonotype with a few counts. The antigen remains unidentified. The V gene's germline CDR1 is DFQATT and CDR2 SNEGSKA (reference sequence). V lost 2 bases, J lost 3 bases, and 14 bases lay in between. The CDR3 covers 14 residues. By 5'RACE template switching, TCR cDNA was produced, with a universal primer site and UMIs added in the process. TCRdb redid the calling of the 5' RACE reads with MiXCR, one entry per CDR3 protein. The sample includes hundreds of thousands of distinct CDR3 sequences, roughly 14% seen only once; the top ten take roughly 13%. The J gene is TRBJ2-7, the V gene TRBV20-1, with D perhaps given as TRBD1 or TRBD2 (5 bases each). This specimen was PBMCs, taken on the day of the yellow fever booster vaccination. This TCR was recovered from a young man who received the YFV17D yellow fever vaccine. CDR3 protein: CSARPGTGFYEQYF. CDR3 DNA: TGCAGTGCTAGACCGGGAACAGGCTTCTACGAGCAGTACTTC.